Presented here are 20 T cell receptor beta chains from one specimen sequenced in a study of T cells in Graves' hyperthyroidism and ophthalmopathy. Amplification of TCR beta CDR3 regions was performed using RNA transcripts as template. The HTBI primer set drove a first-round RT-PCR of the TCR CDR3. TCRdb redid the calling of the multiplex PCR reads with MiXCR, one entry per CDR3 protein. This sample has about 610,000 distinct CDR3 sequences; about half occur once, and the top ten carry about 7.8%. Input material: peripheral blood or thyroid tissue (not recorded which). These receptors all come from a young woman with Graves' hyperthyroidism.

This clonotype was detected only a few times. The genes are TRBV5-1 and TRBJ2-2; 7 nucleotides align to TRBD2. V lost 0 bases to trimming and J lost 7 bases; unmatched junction nucleotides: 12. The CDR3 loop spans 17 amino acids. The germline V gene has CDR1 SGHRS and CDR2 YFSETQ. DNA for the CDR3: TGCGCCAGCAGCTTGGGGGCTAGCGGTACCGCTAGCGGGGAGCTGTTTTTT. Its translation: CASSLGASGTASGELFF.

The CDR3 coding sequence is TGTGCCAGCAGCGTCTGGAGGGGCCATGGCTACACCTTC. Translated: CASSVWRGHGYTF. The chain uses TRBV9 and TRBJ1-2; D perhaps matches TRBD1 (5 bases). CDR1 is SGDLS and CDR2 is YYNGEE in the germline V gene. V lost 2 bases and J 6 bases, leaving 11 bases between the germline ends. This CDR3 has 13 amino acids.

This chain uses TRBV2 with TRBJ1-5, with 10 bases that match TRBD1. J gave up 13 bases and V 5 bases, and 11 bases lay outside the gene matches. The germline CDR1 and CDR2 sequences are SNHLY and FYNNEI. The CDR3 runs to 14 residues. For the CDR3, the DNA is TGTGCCAGCAGTTTACGACAGGGGGCGGAAACACAGCATTTT. It yields the protein CASSLRQGAETQHF.

This clonotype was counted many times. The DNA for the CDR3 is TGCAGTGCTAGCCATCCTTGGGAGCGGGTGAGTAATGAGCAGTTCTTC. It specifies CSASHPWERVSNEQFF. V and J are TRBV20-1 and TRBJ2-1; perhaps TRBD2 as D (6 bases). Germline V CDR1 and CDR2: DFQATT, SNEGSKA (reference sequence). This CDR3 has 16 residues. Trimming cost V 3 bases and J 7 bases, with 22 bases left between them.

The V call is TRBV7-6, the J call TRBJ2-5, with D possibly being TRBD2 (6 bases). The V end lost 5 bases, the J end lost 7 bases, and 8 bases lay between the germline ends. Germline-derived CDR1 and CDR2 are SGHVS and FNYEAQ. CDR3 length: 11 amino acids. The CDR3 loop is CASSRRGTQYF. The CDR3 region has the DNA TGTGCCAGCAGCAGGAGGGGGACCCAGTACTTC.

Note on this clonotype: A much larger clone is a single base away; this may be a read error. V usage is TRBV6-5 and J usage is TRBJ1-1; tentatively, D is TRBD1 (6 bases). CDR3 length: 15 amino acids. Per germline, CDR1 MNHEY and CDR2 SVGAGI. V dropped 2 bases and J dropped 1 base, with 11 bases sitting between them. The CDR3 here is CASSYRQVENTEAFF. In DNA form, the CDR3 reads TGTGCCAGCAGTTACCGACAGGTTGAGAACACTGAAGCTTTCTTT.

J is TRBJ1-5 and V is TRBV7-9; D might be TRBD1 (5 bases). V was cut by 3 bases and J by 6 bases, with 12 bases left in between. Per germline, CDR1 SEHNR and CDR2 FQNEAQ (reference sequence). The CDR3 consists of 14 residues. The CDR3 DNA sequence: TGTGCCAGCAGCTTGGCCCCAGGGAGTCAGCCCCAGCATTTT. The encoded protein is CASSLAPGSQPQHF. Together with reference TRBV7-9 and TRBJ1-5, the CDR3 gives the full variable domain: DTGVSQNPRHKITKRGQNVTFRCDPISEHNRLYWYRQTLGQGPEFLTYFQNEAQLEKSRLLSDRFSAERPKGSFSTLEIQRTEQGDSAMYLCASSLAPGSQPQHFGDGTRLSIL.

This clonotype was detected only once. The chain couples TRBV29-1 to TRBJ2-7; 13 bases are shared with TRBD2. The CDR3 spans 17 residues. CDR1 is SQVTM, CDR2 ANQGSEA, per germline. The V and J ends lost 8 bases and 0 bases, in that order; junction bases with no gene match: 13. CDR3 in amino acids: CSSHWTSGSFGSYEQYF. In DNA form, the CDR3 reads TGCAGCAGTCACTGGACTAGCGGGAGCTTCGGCTCCTACGAGCAGTACTTC.

In this sample, this clonotype turned up many times. The V call is TRBV24-1, the J call TRBJ2-7; D is possibly TRBD1 or TRBD2 (5 bases each). The CDR3 length is 15 residues. Germline V gives CDR1 KGHDR, CDR2 SFDVKD. The V and J ends lost 3 bases and 2 bases respectively, with 13 bases between them. The CDR3 bases are TGTGCCACCAGTGATCCTGACTGGGGACCCTACGAGCAGTACTTC. It codes for CATSDPDWGPYEQYF.

This clonotype was seen at least ten times. V gene TRBV29-1 combines with J gene TRBJ2-7, with D tentatively TRBD2 (7 bases). V lost 3 bases, J lost 4 bases, and 13 bases lay in between. The V gene's germline CDR1 is SQVTM and CDR2 ANQGSEA. This CDR3 has 13 residues. CDR3: CSVELKGGYEQYF. DNA of the CDR3: TGCAGCGTTGAGTTAAAGGGGGGGTACGAGCAGTACTTC.

This clonotype was observed many times. The chain employs TRBV6-5 and TRBJ2-5, with TRBD1 as a possible D gene (6 bases). V was trimmed by 0 bases and J by 5 bases, leaving 10 bases between them. The length of the CDR3 is 14 residues. Germline CDR1 reads MNHEY; CDR2 reads SVGAGI. CDR3 region: CASSYSSRGETQYF. CDR3 DNA: TGTGCCAGCAGTTACTCTAGCAGGGGCGAGACCCAGTACTTC.

This rearrangement joins TRBV20-1 to TRBJ1-1, with 9 bases matching TRBD1. The CDR3 has 12 residues. From germline, CDR1 is DFQATT and CDR2 SNEGSKA (reference sequence). Germline trimming cut 3 bases from V and 6 bases from J; bases unmatched to any gene: 2. CDR3 in amino acids: CSASRQGAEAFF. CDR3 DNA sequence: TGCAGTGCTAGCAGACAGGGGGCTGAAGCTTTCTTT.

The chain employs TRBV7-7 and TRBJ2-7, with 10 bases identical to TRBD2. CDR1 is SSHAT and CDR2 is FNYEAQ in the germline V gene (reference sequence). The trim removed 5 bases at V and 10 bases at J, leaving 8 bases unmatched. CDR3 length equals 13 residues. The CDR3 region is CASSPLAGDNQYF. The CDR3 nucleotides read TGTGCCAGCAGCCCTCTAGCGGGAGACAATCAGTACTTC.

The sample holds many counts of this clonotype. This chain links TRBV7-2 with TRBJ2-5, with 14 bases that match TRBD2. The CDR3 runs 18 residues. J was trimmed by 8 bases and V by 5 bases; bases with no gene match: 16. Germline V lookup: CDR1 SGHTA, CDR2 FQGNSA. The CDR3 DNA sequence: TGTGCCAGCAGCCCGCTAGTGACTAGCGGGAGGGGGGGGGAAACCCAGTACTTC. Translated, it gives CASSPLVTSGRGGETQYF.

This clonotype was detected ten times or more. The rearrangement joins TRBV7-2 to TRBJ2-7; D is unclear. The ends were cut back, 6 bases at V and 4 bases at J, with 19 bases in the middle. Per the germline V gene, CDR1 is SGHTA and CDR2 is FQGNSA. The CDR3 consists of 15 residues. This CDR3 reads CASSPYRNPYYEQYF. The CDR3 DNA reads as TGTGCCAGCAGTCCGTACCGGAATCCGTATTACGAGCAGTACTTC.

The chain joins TRBV3-1 to TRBJ1-2; possible D gene TRBD1, 6 bases. V was clipped by 0 bases and J by 2 bases, with 10 bases between them. From germline, CDR1 is LGHDT and CDR2 YNNKEL (reference sequence). This CDR3 comprises 15 residues. The DNA for the CDR3 is TGTGCCAGCAGCCAAGAAATGGACAGAAACTATGGCTACACCTTC. Translating gives CASSQEMDRNYGYTF.

The V call is TRBV12-3 or TRBV12-4, the J call TRBJ1-5, with 7 bases fitting TRBD1. The CDR3 is made up of 13 amino acids. V shed 5 bases and J 11 bases; nucleotides not matched to a gene: 9. CDR3 nucleotide sequence: TGTGCCAGCAGTCCGACAGGGCAAGGGACCCAGCATTTT. It translates to CASSPTGQGTQHF.

Ten or more counts support this clonotype. The gene calls are TRBV24-1 and TRBJ1-1, with no clear D. This CDR3 contains 15 residues. With 6 bases removed from V and 0 bases from J, the gap between germline ends came to 13 bases. CDR1 is KGHDR and CDR2 is SFDVKD in the germline V gene. In nucleotides, the CDR3 is TGTGCCACCAGTACGGGAGGAGCCCTGAACACTGAAGCTTTCTTT. It is translated as CATSTGGALNTEAFF.

This clonotype was seen at least ten times. The V call is TRBV24-1, the J call TRBJ1-5; no definite D call. Trimming took 5 bases from V and 1 from J, leaving 5 bases between them. CDR1 KGHDR and CDR2 SFDVKD come from the germline V gene. This CDR3 contains 13 residues. CDR3: CATSGPSNQPQHF. The CDR3 nucleotides read TGTGCCACCAGTGGGCCAAGCAATCAGCCCCAGCATTTT.

The CDR3: CASSPWGRNTDTQYF. In DNA, the CDR3 is TGTGCCAGCAGCCCGTGGGGGAGGAATACAGATACGCAGTATTTT. This chain connects TRBV14 to TRBJ2-3, with a weak D call TRBD2 (6 bases). Deletions cut 4 bases from V and 3 bases from J, with 14 bases between. CDR3 size: 15 residues. The V gene's germline CDR1 is SGHDN and CDR2 FVKESK.